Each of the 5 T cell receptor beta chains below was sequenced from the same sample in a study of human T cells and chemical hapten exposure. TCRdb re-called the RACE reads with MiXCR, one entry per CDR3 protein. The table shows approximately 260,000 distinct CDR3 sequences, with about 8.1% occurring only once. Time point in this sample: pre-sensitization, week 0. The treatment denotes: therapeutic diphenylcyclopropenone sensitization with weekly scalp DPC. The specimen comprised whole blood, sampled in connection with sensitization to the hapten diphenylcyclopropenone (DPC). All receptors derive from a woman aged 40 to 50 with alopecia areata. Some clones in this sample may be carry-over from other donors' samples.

CDR3 nucleotide sequence: TGTGCCAGCAGCCCAGCCGGGACCCAAAGGAATGAGCAGTTCTTC. Amino acids: CASSPAGTQRNEQFF. The rearrangement uses TRBV7-9 and TRBJ2-1; D is perhaps TRBD1 or TRBD2 (5 bases each). This CDR3 contains 15 residues. Germline loops: CDR1 SEHNR, CDR2 FQNEAQ (reference sequence). V lost 5 bases, J lost 7 bases, and 18 bases lay in between.

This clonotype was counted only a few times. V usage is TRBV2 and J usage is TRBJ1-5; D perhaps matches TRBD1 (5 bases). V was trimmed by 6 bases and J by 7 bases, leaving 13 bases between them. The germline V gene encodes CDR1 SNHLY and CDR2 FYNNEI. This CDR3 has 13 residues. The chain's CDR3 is CASRGRGGQPQHF. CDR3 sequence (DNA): TGTGCCAGCAGGGGAAGGGGAGGGCAGCCCCAGCATTTT. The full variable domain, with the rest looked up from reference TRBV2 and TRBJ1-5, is EPEVTQTPSHQVTQMGQEVILRCVPISNHLYFYWYRQILGQKVEFLVSFYNNEISEKSEIFDDQFSVERPDGSNFTLKIRSTKLEDSAMYFCASRGRGGQPQHFGDGTRLSIL.

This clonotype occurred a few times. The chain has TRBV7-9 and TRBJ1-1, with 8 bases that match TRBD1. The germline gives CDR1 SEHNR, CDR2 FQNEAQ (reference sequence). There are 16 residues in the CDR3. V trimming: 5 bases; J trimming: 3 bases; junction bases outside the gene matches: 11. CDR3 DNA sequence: TGTGCCAGCAGCCCTAGGACAGGGAGAAGGGACACTGAAGCTTTCTTT. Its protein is CASSPRTGRRDTEAFF.

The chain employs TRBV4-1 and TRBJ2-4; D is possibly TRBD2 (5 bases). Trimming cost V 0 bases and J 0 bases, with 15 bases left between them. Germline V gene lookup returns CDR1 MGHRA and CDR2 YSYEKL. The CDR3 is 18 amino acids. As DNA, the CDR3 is TGCGCCAGCAGCCAAGATCCCGCGGGTCCTCTAGCCAAAAACATTCAGTACTTC. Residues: CASSQDPAGPLAKNIQYF.

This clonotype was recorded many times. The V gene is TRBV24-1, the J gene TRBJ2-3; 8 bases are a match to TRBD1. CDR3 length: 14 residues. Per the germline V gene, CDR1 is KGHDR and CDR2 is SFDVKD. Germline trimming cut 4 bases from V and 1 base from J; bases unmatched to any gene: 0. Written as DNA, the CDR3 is TGTGCCACCAGTGACAGGGGGCGCACAGATACGCAGTATTTT. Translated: CATSDRGRTDTQYF.